Listed here is a single T cell receptor (beta chain). The record originates from a study of blood T cell repertoires in COVID-19. Study in general: Samples taken during acute and convalescent COVID-19 were collected in the United States, Italy and Spain. In each case, the material was cDNA or gDNA derived from T cells, B-cell-depleted T cells, or PBMCs.

Methods used by the authors: It was from reference gene primer amplification that nucleated cell counts were estimated. Measured with immunoSEQ multiplex PCR; TCRdb has only the in-frame clones, and not every one. V and J calls and clone size are those listed in that table; D and trimming were worked out from the DNA. The table shows about 190,000 clones, with roughly 78% occurring only once. The trim removed 1 base at V and 8 bases at J, leaving 16 bases unmatched. The CDR3 loop spans 17 amino acids. Germline lookup yields CDR1 KGHSH and CDR2 LQKENI. The TCR comes from an elderly woman with active or convalescent COVID-19. The material sequenced was peripheral blood. The gene calls are TRBV18 and TRBJ1-2, with 7 nucleotides matching TRBD1. CDR3 sequence (DNA): TGTGCCAGCTCACCACAGAACCTACAGGGGATTTTACCGGGCTACACCTTC. Translating gives CASSPQNLQGILPGYTF.